The 16 T cell receptor beta chains below come from one sample, sequenced in a study of blood T cell repertoires in COVID-19 (dated by TCRdb to 2019 to 2021). Libraries came from the immunoSEQ multiplex PCR assay. The table comes from immuneACCESS by way of TCRdb, which keeps in-frame sequences with V and J called. Part of the clones is missing from these tables; in studies checked, under half for an unresolved V gene and the rest for unknown reasons. This sample comprises around 92,000 clones, 83% of them detected only once. The ten most abundant clones make up 29% of the sample. Specimen: peripheral blood. The receptors shown here come from an elderly woman with acute or convalescent COVID-19.

CDR3 sequence (DNA): TGTGCCAGCAGTAGACAGGGGGTTTCGGGCAATCAGCCCCAGCATTTT. Its protein product is CASSRQGVSGNQPQHF. The rearrangement links TRBV27 to TRBJ1-5, with 9 bases identical to TRBD1. V lost 5 bases and J lost 2; bases outside the gene matches: 7. CDR1 MNHEY and CDR2 SMNVEV come from the germline V gene (reference sequence). The CDR3 runs 16 residues.

This clone was seen once. The chain employs TRBV6-4 and TRBJ2-7; 13 bases are shared with TRBD2. This CDR3 spans 15 amino acids. J was trimmed by 7 bases and V by 7 bases; bases with no gene match: 10. Germline V gives CDR1 MRHNA, CDR2 SNTAGT. This CDR3 is CASNSGLAGAREQYF. CDR3 DNA: TGTGCCAGCAACAGTGGACTAGCGGGAGCTAGGGAGCAGTACTTC.

This clone appeared a single time. The chain employs TRBV10-3 and TRBJ2-7; D unclear. Trimming pared 3 bases from V and 0 bases from J, leaving 6 bases between. Germline values: CDR1 ENHRY, CDR2 SYGVKD. CDR3 size: 13 residues. The CDR3 protein is CAISEQSSYEQYF. CDR3 DNA: TGTGCCATCAGTGAACAGTCCTCCTACGAGCAGTACTTC.

The chain uses TRBV5-1 and TRBJ2-7; 9 nucleotides match TRBD2. The CDR3 has 16 amino acids. After removal of 1 base from V and 3 bases from J, the junction contained 8 bases not matched to a gene. Germline V gives CDR1 SGHRS, CDR2 YFSETQ. Here the CDR3 reads CASSLSSGKSLYEQYF. The CDR3 DNA follows: TGCGCCAGCAGCTTGTCTAGCGGGAAGTCCCTCTACGAGCAGTACTTC.

The chain links TRBV12-5 to TRBJ2-1; D is possibly TRBD2 (6 bases). V was cut by 1 base and J by 0 bases, with 10 bases left in between. From germline, CDR1 is LGHNT and CDR2 FRNRAP. This CDR3 spans 16 amino acids. The CDR3 nucleotides are TGTGCTAGTGGTTTGGATGCGGGAAGCTCCTACAATGAGCAGTTCTTC. Translation gives CASGLDAGSSYNEQFF.

This chain connects TRBV3-1 (or the pseudogene TRBV3-2) to TRBJ2-7; 9 nucleotides agree with TRBD1. CDR3 length equals 14 residues. Germline V gene data show CDR1 as LGHDT and CDR2 as YNNKEL (reference sequence). V lost 4 bases and J lost 4; bases outside the gene matches: 5. In nucleotides, the CDR3 is TGTGCCAGCAGCCTTTGGGACAGGGCTTACGAGCAGTACTTC. The encoded protein is CASSLWDRAYEQYF.

The J gene is TRBJ2-5, the V gene TRBV27; D is possibly TRBD2 (5 bases). Trimming pared 5 bases from V and 4 bases from J, leaving 14 bases between. The CDR3 length is 14 residues. Germline assignment: CDR1 MNHEY and CDR2 SMNVEV (reference sequence). This chain's CDR3 is CASSPRLTGETQYF. The CDR3 coding sequence is TGTGCCAGCAGTCCGAGACTAACCGGAGAGACCCAGTACTTC.

The V and J genes are TRBV7-8 and TRBJ1-2, with TRBD1 matching 7 bases. Germline V CDR1 and CDR2: SGHVS, FQNEAQ. The CDR3 is 13 amino acids. V shed 5 bases and J 2 bases; nucleotides not matched to a gene: 2. This chain's CDR3 is CASSGGQNYGYTF. The CDR3 region has the DNA TGTGCCAGCAGCGGGGGACAGAACTATGGCTACACCTTC.

The J gene is TRBJ2-7, the V gene TRBV11-1, with 9 positions matching TRBD2. The V and J ends lost 7 bases and 6 bases, in that order; junction bases with no gene match: 10. There are 14 residues in the CDR3. Germline V CDR1 and CDR2: SGHAT, FQDESV (reference sequence). The CDR3 region is CASTPGTSHGEQYF. The CDR3 bases are TGTGCCAGCACCCCCGGGACTAGCCACGGCGAGCAGTACTTC.

V usage is TRBV5-8 and J usage is TRBJ2-2; D is possibly TRBD1 (6 bases). Looked up from germline, CDR1 is SGHTS and CDR2 is YDEGEE. Trimming took 4 bases from V and 0 from J, leaving 10 bases between them. This CDR3 contains 15 residues. CDR3 in amino acids: CASSQDSSNTGELFF. The CDR3 nucleotides are TGTGCCAGCAGCCAGGACAGCTCGAACACCGGGGAGCTGTTTTTT.

This rearrangement joins TRBV15 to TRBJ1-5; 8 bases align to TRBD1. The CDR3 runs 16 residues. Germline-derived CDR1 and CDR2 are LNHNV and YYDKDF (reference sequence). With V trimmed by 3 bases and J by 1 base, 5 bases remained unmatched. Here the CDR3 reads CATSRTGEGSNQPQHF. CDR3 nucleotides: TGTGCCACCAGCAGGACAGGGGAGGGAAGCAATCAGCCCCAGCATTTT. The full variable domain, completed using reference TRBV15 and TRBJ1-5, is DAMVIQNPRYQVTQFGKPVTLSCSQTLNHNVMYWYQQKSSQAPKLLFHYYDKDFNNEADTPDNFQSRRPNTSFCFLDIRSPGLGDTAMYLCATSRTGEGSNQPQHFGDGTRLSIL.

In its sample, this clone was seen a few times. As DNA, the CDR3 is TGTGCCAGCAGCTCCCCGGGCGGGAAGAATCACGAGCAGTACTTC. Its translation is CASSSPGGKNHEQYF. The J gene is TRBJ2-7, the V gene TRBV28; possible D gene TRBD2, 6 bases. In germline, CDR1 is MDHEN, CDR2 SYDVKM. V lost 6 bases and J 5 bases, leaving 20 bases between the germline ends. The CDR3 runs to 15 residues. Together with reference TRBV28 and TRBJ2-7, the CDR3 gives the full variable domain: DVKVTQSSRYLVKRTGEKVFLECVQDMDHENMFWYRQDPGLGLRLIYFSYDVKMKEKGDIPEGYSVSREKKERFSLILESASTNQTSMYLCASSSPGGKNHEQYFGPGTRLTVT.

CDR3 nucleotide sequence: TGCAGCGGGCAGTGGAACACTGAAGCTTTCTTT. It is translated as CSGQWNTEAFF. This chain uses TRBV29-1 with TRBJ1-1; no firm D call. The V end lost 7 bases, the J end lost 1 base, and 7 bases lay between the germline ends. This CDR3 contains 11 residues. The V gene's germline CDR1 is SQVTM and CDR2 ANQGSEA.

This clone was counted a single time. V and J are TRBV7-9 and TRBJ1-5; no reliable D call. Trimming shortened V by 3 bases and J by 5 bases, and 5 bases separated the two germline ends. This CDR3 is built from 12 residues. From germline, CDR1 is SEHNR and CDR2 FQNEAQ (reference sequence). CDR3 DNA sequence: TGTGCCAGCAGCTTTCCGGATCAGCCCCAGCATTTT. Its translation is CASSFPDQPQHF. The full variable domain, its missing parts supplied by reference TRBV7-9 and TRBJ1-5, is DTGVSQNPRHKITKRGQNVTFRCDPISEHNRLYWYRQTLGQGPEFLTYFQNEAQLEKSRLLSDRFSAERPKGSFSTLEIQRTEQGDSAMYLCASSFPDQPQHFGDGTRLSIL.

J is TRBJ1-3 and V is TRBV18, with 7 positions matching TRBD1. CDR3 length: 16 amino acids. Trimming removed 5 bases from V and 2 bases from J; junction bases left unmatched: 9. The germline V gene encodes CDR1 KGHSH and CDR2 LQKENI. CDR3 sequence: CASSSNRGVAGNTIYF. CDR3 nucleotide sequence: TGTGCCAGCTCATCGAACAGGGGAGTAGCTGGAAACACCATATATTTT. Full variable domain (missing parts from reference TRBV18 and TRBJ1-3): NAGVMQNPRHLVRRRGQEARLRCSPMKGHSHVYWYRQLPEEGLKFMVYLQKENIIDESGMPKERFSAEFPKEGPSILRIQQVVRGDSAAYFCASSSNRGVAGNTIYFGEGSWLTVV.

The V and J genes are TRBV15 and TRBJ2-5; D not certain. CDR1 is LNHNV, CDR2 YYDKDF, per germline (reference sequence). This CDR3 is 12 amino acids long. V was shortened by 7 bases and J by 2 bases, with 8 bases between the two germline ends. The chain's CDR3 is CATKAGQETQYF. CDR3 bases: TGTGCCACCAAGGCAGGTCAAGAGACCCAGTACTTC.